This record covers a single T cell receptor (beta chain). The data were obtained in a study of blood T cell repertoires in COVID-19. TCRdb's copy holds only in-frame clones and misses some; the assay was immunoSEQ multiplex PCR. The repertoire has 150,000 to 200,000 clones, almost 80% of them found once; the top ten carry around a sixth. Looked up from germline, CDR1 is MNHEY and CDR2 is SVGEGT. The CDR3 contains 13 residues. V shed 0 bases and J shed 6 bases, with 7 bases lying between them. Material: peripheral blood. The chain has TRBV6-2 or TRBV6-3 and TRBJ2-3; a weak D match, TRBD1 (5 bases). The sequence was obtained from a man aged 55 to 70 with active or convalescent COVID-19. The CDR3: CASSYSGVDTQYF. In DNA form, the CDR3 reads TGTGCCAGCAGTTACTCAGGGGTGGATACGCAGTATTTT.